The clone carrying this T cell receptor beta chain occurred many times. The antigen is unknown. The V gene's germline CDR1 is SGHVS and CDR2 FQNEAQ. CDR3 length: 14 residues. With 3 bases removed from V and 6 bases from J, the gap between germline ends came to 12 bases. Via MiXCR, TCRdb re-called the reads, giving one row per CDR3 protein. The data contain about 250,000 distinct CDR3 sequences, over 15% of them seen just once; the ten biggest clones take up approximately 51%. The data derive from a study of T cell repertoires in cytomegalovirus infection. Looking at the study overall: Carrying CMV and the relevant HLA type showed in public TCR beta signatures.

Study observations and caveats: Public TCR beta family frequency separated CMV-and-HLA carriers, including in an independent cohort. The response measured ex vivo was dominated by TCR beta clonotypes (HLA-C-restricted and CMV-specific).

Input material: CD8+ T cells from PBMCs. The V call is TRBV7-8, the J call TRBJ1-3; no clear D. This receptor was taken from a human donor in good health (CMV status not recorded). Some clones in this sample may be carry-over from other donors' samples. The CDR3 sequence is CASSFMGKENTIYF. The CDR3 DNA reads as TGTGCCAGCAGCTTCATGGGAAAGGAAAACACCATATATTTT.